The clone carrying this T cell receptor beta chain was seen a few times. Generated by immunoSEQ multiplex PCR, the TCRdb table keeps only in-frame clones and is missing some. The sample shows about 320,000 clones, approximately 88% of them seen only once. From germline, CDR1 is KGHSH and CDR2 LQKENI. Trimming removed 3 bases from V and 5 bases from J; junction bases left unmatched: 8. This CDR3 is 15 amino acids long. This entry comes from a study of blood T cell repertoires in COVID-19. The sample comprised peripheral blood. The V call is TRBV18, the J call TRBJ2-7, with 9 bases identical to TRBD1. The TCR comes from a woman aged 25 to 39 with COVID-19, enrolled during active disease. CDR3 sequence (DNA): TGTGCCAGCTCACCTGCGGACAGGGGACGGGACGAGCAGTACTTC. Translating it yields CASSPADRGRDEQYF.